The 18 T cell receptor beta chains below come from one sample, sequenced in a study of T cell changes during pregnancy in multiple sclerosis. This table comes from immunoSEQ multiplex PCR, and its TCRdb copy is limited to in-frame clones, with some not included. This table holds roughly 80,000 clones, 92% found once. The sequencing here drew on peripheral blood, taken before pregnancy. These receptors all come from a female donor with multiple sclerosis, enrolled in a pregnancy study.

The chain joins TRBV27 to TRBJ2-7, with 8 nucleotides matching TRBD2. Trimming removed 0 bases from V and 2 bases from J; junction bases left unmatched: 6. This CDR3 contains 16 residues. Germline assignment: CDR1 MNHEY and CDR2 SMNVEV (reference sequence). The CDR3 DNA reads as TGTGCCAGCAGTTTATCGGGCGGGGGGACCCCCTACGAGCAGTACTTC. This translates into CASSLSGGGTPYEQYF.

The rearrangement joins TRBV19 to TRBJ1-1; 8 bases align to TRBD1. The length of the CDR3 is 15 residues. J gave up 3 bases and V 6 bases, and 9 bases lay outside the gene matches. The germline V gene has CDR1 LNHDA and CDR2 SQIVND (reference sequence). The chain's CDR3 is CASRSQGARDTEAFF. DNA of the CDR3: TGTGCCAGTAGAAGTCAGGGGGCGCGGGACACTGAAGCTTTCTTT. The whole variable domain, filled in from reference TRBV19 and TRBJ1-1, reads DGGITQSPKYLFRKEGQNVTLSCEQNLNHDAMYWYRQDPGQGLRLIYYSQIVNDFQKGDIAEGYSVSREKKESFPLTVTSAQKNPTAFYLCASRSQGARDTEAFFGQGTRLTVV.

This clone was observed a few times. The chain carries TRBV18 and TRBJ1-6, with D perhaps matching TRBD1 (5 bases). Per germline, CDR1 KGHSH and CDR2 LQKENI. The CDR3 loop spans 14 amino acids. V was clipped by 6 bases and J by 8 bases, with 14 bases between them. The CDR3 sequence is CASSPTWGDSPLHF. As DNA, the CDR3 is TGTGCCAGCTCGCCAACGTGGGGGGATTCACCCCTCCACTTT.

The chain has TRBV2 and TRBJ2-2, with D possibly TRBD1 on 7 matching bases. The V gene's germline CDR1 is SNHLY and CDR2 FYNNEI. The CDR3 is 15 residues long. V was pared by 8 bases and J by 3 bases, with 16 bases between. The CDR3 nucleotides read TGTGCCAGCGGGGGGACAGTATGGGACACCGGGGAGCTGTTTTTT. Amino acid sequence: CASGGTVWDTGELFF.

The gene calls are TRBV2 and TRBJ2-1; D perhaps matches TRBD1 (6 bases). CDR3 length: 15 amino acids. The V end was cut by 6 bases, the J end by 1 base, with 13 bases between. Per germline, CDR1 SNHLY and CDR2 FYNNEI. CDR3 protein: CASRKGQGSYNEQFF. The CDR3 DNA follows: TGTGCCAGCAGGAAAGGCCAGGGGTCCTACAATGAGCAGTTCTTC.

The V call is TRBV5-1, the J call TRBJ1-2, with TRBD1 identical over 7 bases. Germline V gives CDR1 SGHRS, CDR2 YFSETQ. CDR3 size: 13 residues. J gave up 8 bases and V 5 bases, and 9 bases lay outside the gene matches. CDR3 DNA sequence: TGCGCCAGCAGATCAGAGACAGGGCCGGGCTACACCTTC. Amino acid sequence: CASRSETGPGYTF.

There are a few counts of this clone. CDR3 nucleotides: TGCAGCGTTGGACAGGGGGGGCCAGCTTTCTTT. It encodes CSVGQGGPAFF. The rearrangement links TRBV29-1 to TRBJ1-1, with 9 bases matching TRBD1. The CDR3 is 11 residues long. CDR1 is SQVTM, CDR2 ANQGSEA, per germline. V was clipped by 4 bases and J by 10 bases; unmatched bases: 4.

The chain carries TRBV9 and TRBJ2-3; 9 bases are shared with TRBD2. Trimming cost V 1 base and J 6 bases; bases outside gene matches: 9. The CDR3 totals 16 residues. The germline V gene has CDR1 SGDLS and CDR2 YYNGEE. The CDR3 DNA is TGTGCCAGCAGCGTATCGAGCGGGGGGCCATATGATACGCAGTATTTT. Translation gives CASSVSSGGPYDTQYF.

The rearrangement joins TRBV5-4 to TRBJ1-1; maybe TRBD1 (5 bases). The germline V and J ends were trimmed by 4 bases and 6 bases, with 13 bases remaining between them. Germline CDR1 and CDR2: SGHNT and YYREEE (reference sequence). The CDR3 consists of 13 residues. This CDR3 reads CASSKGYQAEAFF. The CDR3, as DNA: TGTGCCAGCAGCAAGGGGTACCAGGCTGAAGCTTTCTTT.

This clone was seen just once. The chain carries TRBV11-3 and TRBJ2-1; the D gene is possibly TRBD1 (6 bases). From germline, CDR1 is SGHNT and CDR2 YENEEA. The CDR3 length is 15 residues. Trimming left V 0 bases short and J 6 bases short, with 12 bases between. As DNA, the CDR3 is TGTGCCAGCAGCTTAGACAGGGGCCACAGCAATGAGCAGTTCTTC. Its translation is CASSLDRGHSNEQFF.

The gene calls are TRBV6-6 and TRBJ2-3; 10 bases align to TRBD2. Germline lookup yields CDR1 MNHNY and CDR2 SVGAGI (reference sequence). The CDR3 consists of 16 residues. Trimming took 2 bases from V and 6 from J; bases not matched to a gene: 8. CDR3 protein: CASSYPLAGESDTQYF. The DNA for the CDR3 is TGTGCCAGCAGTTACCCCCTAGCGGGGGAGTCGGATACGCAGTATTTT.

The V call is TRBV27, the J call TRBJ1-6, with 7 bases that match TRBD1. Germline trimming cut 5 bases from V and 0 bases from J; bases unmatched to any gene: 10. Germline CDR1 reads MNHEY; CDR2 reads SMNVEV (reference sequence). There are 18 residues in the CDR3. CDR3 sequence reads: CASSMIGGWSSYNSPLHF. The CDR3, as DNA: TGTGCCAGCAGTATGATAGGGGGCTGGTCCTCCTATAATTCACCCCTCCACTTT.

The gene calls are TRBV29-1 and TRBJ2-7, with a tentative D call TRBD2 (5 bases). Trimming cost V 4 bases and J 3 bases, with 10 bases left between them. CDR3 size: 12 residues. Germline V gene sequence: CDR1 SQVTM, CDR2 ANQGSEA. The CDR3 DNA sequence: TGCAGCGTTGCTCGGGCGGGCTACGAGCAGTACTTC. Residues: CSVARAGYEQYF.

As regards this clone: At one boundary the junction diverges from the germline segment, which might be a read error. V usage is TRBV7-7 and J usage is TRBJ2-2; maybe TRBD2 (5 bases). CDR3 length: 14 amino acids. CDR1 is SSHAT, CDR2 FNYEAQ, per germline (reference sequence). CDR3 sequence: CASSRGHDTGELFF. DNA of the CDR3: TGTGCTAGCAGTCGCGGGCATGACACCGGGGAGCTGTTTTTT.

CDR3: CASRNRVRNQPQHF. CDR3 sequence (DNA): TGTGCCAGTAGGAACAGGGTTCGCAATCAGCCCCAGCATTTT. The chain uses TRBV19 and TRBJ1-5, with D possibly TRBD1 on 6 matching bases. The CDR3 is 14 amino acids. Germline values: CDR1 LNHDA, CDR2 SQIVND (reference sequence). Trimming shortened V by 6 bases and J by 2 bases, and 11 bases separated the two germline ends.

V gene TRBV11-2 combines with J gene TRBJ2-7, with D unclear. Germline values: CDR1 SGHAT, CDR2 FQNNGV. CDR3 length: 12 residues. V was trimmed by 4 bases and J by 0 bases, leaving 4 bases between them. As DNA, the CDR3 is TGTGCCAGCAGCTACGGCTCCTACGAGCAGTACTTC. This translates into CASSYGSYEQYF.

This chain uses TRBV7-8 with TRBJ1-6; D is unclear. The V end was cut by 5 bases, the J end by 8 bases, with 13 bases between. Germline V gives CDR1 SGHVS, CDR2 FQNEAQ. This CDR3 has 14 residues. In nucleotides, the CDR3 is TGTGCCAGCAGCCGAATAGTAGATGATTCACCCCTCCACTTT. As protein: CASSRIVDDSPLHF. The entire variable domain, with the rest obtained from reference TRBV7-8 and TRBJ1-6, is as follows: GAGVSQSPRYKVAKRGQDVALRCDPISGHVSLFWYQQALGQGPEFLTYFQNEAQLDKSGLPSDRFFAERPEGSVSTLKIQRTQQEDSAVYLCASSRIVDDSPLHFGNGTRLTVT.

The rearrangement links TRBV15 to TRBJ1-3, with D tentatively TRBD1 (5 bases). With 3 bases removed from V and 0 bases from J, the gap between germline ends came to 9 bases. The CDR3 is 15 residues long. Germline V gene data show CDR1 as LNHNV and CDR2 as YYDKDF (reference sequence). In nucleotides, the CDR3 is TGTGCCACCAGCAGGGAGGGGTTCTCTGGAAACACCATATATTTT. It translates to CATSREGFSGNTIYF.